This T cell receptor (beta chain) was documented in a study of T-cell memory formation after mild COVID-19. Points from the study as a whole: Several responding clones turned up in pre-infection memory, indicating that cross-reactive memory may have taken part. Whereas later expanders leaned CD4+, clones contracting day 15 to 85 showed a balanced CD4/CD8 makeup. Mostly located in CM and EM were contracting CD4+ clones, with contracting CD8+ clones located in EMRA.

TCRdb re-derived calls from the 5' RACE reads in MiXCR, one entry per CDR3 protein. The table includes approximately 260,000 distinct CDR3 sequences, about 16% detected once. This clonotype was counted many times. Its antigen remains unidentified. V was pared by 5 bases and J by 6 bases, with 17 bases between. This CDR3 is 14 amino acids long. The specimen sequenced was PBMCs or a T cell subset sorted from them (not recorded which). The clonotype originates from a man between 18 and 29 years old who had mild COVID-19 (a few samples of this study predate the infection). Cell type and time point are not known. The rearrangement joins TRBV12-3 or TRBV12-4 to TRBJ2-7, with D possibly TRBD2 on 7 matching bases. The CDR3 DNA reads TGTGCCAGCAGTCCGGACGGGGGGCGCCTCGAGCAGTACGTC. The encoded protein is CASSPDGGRLEQYV.